A selection of T cell receptor beta chains follows, all from one sample in a study of T-cell reconstitution after alpha-beta-depleted transplantation in children. One entry per CDR3 protein results from TCRdb running MiXCR on the PCR reads. The sample has about 870,000 distinct CDR3 sequences, 16% seen once; the top ten hold just under 5%. The sample was PBMCs, mostly from graft donor cells, taken 360 days after TCRalphabeta/CD19-depleted stem cell transplant. These receptors all stem from a male patient younger than 18 who had a stem cell transplant for acute lymphoblastic leukemia, so the T cells may come from the graft donor. Both conserved end residues are part of each CDR3. D genes are given only for firm matches. Where a row states a size, it is once, few, many or the class of an expanded clone; other rows omit it.

clone size	V gene	J gene	D gene	CDR3 DNA	CDR3 protein
few	TRBV29-1	TRBJ2-3	TRBD1	TGCAGCGTTGGGGGCCCGGGACAGGGTGGAGGTACGCAGTATTTT	CSVGGPGQGGGTQYF
.	TRBV15	TRBJ2-3	.	TGTGCCACCAGCAGAGATGGCAACAAAATGCATACGCAGTATTTT	CATSRDGNKMHTQYF
few	TRBV12-3/TRBV12-4	TRBJ2-3	.	TGTGCCAGCAGTTCCCCGGGACGAAGCACAGATACGCAGTATTTT	CASSSPGRSTDTQYF
few	TRBV7-9	TRBJ2-2	.	TGTGCCAGCATCCGTACCCGGCAGGGAGGAACCGGGGAGCTGTTTTTT	CASIRTRQGGTGELFF
few	TRBV4-1	TRBJ1-2	.	TGCGCCAGCAGCCAAGACCCGGCAGCCTTTAACTATGGCTACACCTTC	CASSQDPAAFNYGYTF
.	TRBV7-6	TRBJ1-1	.	TGTGCCAGCAGCTCTGCGGCAGGGGCCATGAACACTGAAGCTTTCTTT	CASSSAAGAMNTEAFF
few	TRBV5-1	TRBJ2-7	.	TGCGCCAGCAGCTTGGCCGCGGACACCATTGCATCCTACGAGCAGTACTTC	CASSLAADTIASYEQYF
.	TRBV12-3/TRBV12-4	TRBJ2-1	TRBD2	TGTGCCAGCAGCCTAGGGTTAGGTAGCGGGCTATACAATGAGCAGTTCTTC	CASSLGLGSGLYNEQFF
.	TRBV21-1	TRBJ2-7	.	TGTGCCAGCAGTGGGACAGGGAATAGGAAGTACTTC	CASSGTGNRKYF
many	TRBV6-5	TRBJ2-4	TRBD2	TGTGCCAGCAACAGCCCGGGACTAGCGGGAAGGAACATTCAGTACTTC	CASNSPGLAGRNIQYF
.	TRBV9	TRBJ2-5	.	TGTGCCAGCAGCCCCGATTACCTGCGAGAGACCCAGTACTTC	CASSPDYLRETQYF
.	TRBV20-1	TRBJ2-3	.	TGCAGTGCTAGTCGGCTAGCGTACACAGATACGCAGTATTTT	CSASRLAYTDTQYF
few	TRBV7-9	TRBJ2-2	TRBD1	TGTGCCAGCAGCTTTATGGGACAGACGAACACCGGGGAGCTGTTTTTT	CASSFMGQTNTGELFF
many	TRBV6-5	TRBJ2-2	.	TGTGCCAGCAGTTACTTGGACACCGGGGAGCTGTTTTTT	CASSYLDTGELFF
few	TRBV7-9	TRBJ2-1	TRBD2	TGTGCCAGCAGCCAGAGAGCGGGAGGGCTCTACAATGAGCAGTTCTTC	CASSQRAGGLYNEQFF
many	TRBV7-8	TRBJ1-3	TRBD1	TGTGCCAGCAGCTTCGACAGGGGAGGTGGAAACACCATATATTTT	CASSFDRGGGNTIYF
few	TRBV19	TRBJ2-1	TRBD2	TGTGCCAGTAGTAGGGGACTAGCGGCCAATGAGCAGTTCTTC	CASSRGLAANEQFF
.	TRBV18	TRBJ2-6	TRBD1	TGTGCCAGCTCATGGACAGGGCCGTACCGTTCTGGGGCCAACGTCCTGACTTTC	CASSWTGPYRSGANVLTF
few	TRBV18	TRBJ2-7	.	TGTGCCAGCTCACGGACCACCTACGAGCAGTACTTC	CASSRTTYEQYF
.	TRBV28	TRBJ2-3	.	TGTGCCAGCAGTTCCGGCACAGATGCGCAGTATTTT	CASSSGTDAQYF